The 7 T cell receptor beta chains presented below share a single source sample, sequenced in a study of blood T cell repertoires in COVID-19. Sequencing was performed with immunoSEQ multiplex PCR; in TCRdb, only in-frame clones are kept and a portion is missing. The sample consists of hundreds of thousands of clones, about 89% of them appearing once. Sequences were obtained from peripheral blood. The source of these receptors is a woman aged 25 to 39 with acute or convalescent COVID-19.

This chain joins TRBV2 and TRBJ2-5; no clear D. The V gene lost 4 bases and the J gene lost 4 bases, with 4 bases spanning the gap. Germline CDR1 reads SNHLY; CDR2 reads FYNNEI. This CDR3 spans 11 amino acids. CDR3 region: CASSAGETQYF. The CDR3 DNA reads as TGTGCCAGCAGTGCGGGAGAGACCCAGTACTTC. The variable domain in full, completed from reference TRBV2 and TRBJ2-5, reads EPEVTQTPSHQVTQMGQEVILRCVPISNHLYFYWYRQILGQKVEFLVSFYNNEISEKSEIFDDQFSVERPDGSNFTLKIRSTKLEDSAMYFCASSAGETQYFGPGTRLLVL.

This clone was seen just once. CDR3 loop: CASSLAGTAEAFF. CDR3 DNA: TGTGCCAGCAGTTTAGCCGGGACAGCCGAAGCTTTCTTT. The V and J genes are TRBV12-3 or TRBV12-4 and TRBJ1-1; 7 bases line up with TRBD1. The CDR3 totals 13 residues. V shed 0 bases, J shed 8 bases, and the junction held 3 bases outside the gene matches.

This rearrangement joins TRBV6-6 to TRBJ2-3; weak D call: TRBD1 (5 bases). The CDR3 runs 17 residues. Germline CDR1 is MNHNY and CDR2 is SVGAGI (reference sequence). Between the trimmed V and J ends, which lost 7 bases and 2 bases, there was a span of 22 bases. CDR3: CASKRSNTGGVTDTQYF. In DNA, the CDR3 is TGTGCCAGCAAACGATCAAACACAGGTGGAGTCACAGATACGCAGTATTTT.

CDR3 protein: CASSSGWTNSYEQYF. In nucleotides, the CDR3 is TGCGCCAGCAGCTCAGGGTGGACAAACTCCTACGAGCAGTACTTC. The J gene is TRBJ2-7, the V gene TRBV5-1; tentative D call: TRBD1 (5 bases). CDR3 size: 15 residues. V was shortened by 3 bases and J by 0 bases, with 13 bases between the two germline ends. Germline values: CDR1 SGHRS, CDR2 YFSETQ.

The chain recombines TRBV10-3 with TRBJ2-2; 9 bases match TRBD1. V gave up 6 bases and J gave up 3 bases; unmatched junction bases: 8. CDR1 ENHRY and CDR2 SYGVKD come from the germline V gene. The CDR3 is 16 residues long. The CDR3: CAIRRDRESYTGELFF. CDR3 nucleotides: TGTGCCATCAGGAGGGACAGGGAATCGTACACCGGGGAGCTGTTTTTT.

This chain uses TRBV27 with TRBJ1-6; 10 positions agree with TRBD1. CDR1 and CDR2 from the germline V gene are MNHEY and SMNVEV (reference sequence). CDR3 length equals 17 residues. V lost 1 base, J lost 8 bases, and 8 bases stayed unmatched. The CDR3 region is CASSLLNAGTGDSPLHF. CDR3 DNA: TGTGCCAGCAGTTTATTAAACGCCGGGACAGGGGATTCACCCCTCCACTTT.

The chain links TRBV5-1 to TRBJ1-2, with D possibly matching TRBD1 (6 bases). Trimming pared 3 bases from V and 2 bases from J, leaving 11 bases between. Germline V gene sequence: CDR1 SGHRS, CDR2 YFSETQ. The CDR3 consists of 14 residues. The CDR3 nucleotides read TGCGCCAGCAGCTGGGGGCTAGAAAACTATGGCTACACCTTC. Amino acid sequence: CASSWGLENYGYTF.